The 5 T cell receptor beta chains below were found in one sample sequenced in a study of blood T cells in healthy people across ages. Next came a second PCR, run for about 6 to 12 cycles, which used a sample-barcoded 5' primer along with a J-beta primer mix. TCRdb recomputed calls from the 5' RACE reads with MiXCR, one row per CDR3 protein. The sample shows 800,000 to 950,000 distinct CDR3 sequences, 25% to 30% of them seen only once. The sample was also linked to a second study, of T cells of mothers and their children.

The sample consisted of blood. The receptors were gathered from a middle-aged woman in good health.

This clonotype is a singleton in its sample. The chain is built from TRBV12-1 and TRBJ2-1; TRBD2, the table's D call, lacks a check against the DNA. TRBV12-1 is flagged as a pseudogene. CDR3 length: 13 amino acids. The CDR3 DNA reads TGTGCCAGCGGGGGGACTAGCTACAATGAGCAGTTCTTC. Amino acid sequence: CASGGTSYNEQFF.

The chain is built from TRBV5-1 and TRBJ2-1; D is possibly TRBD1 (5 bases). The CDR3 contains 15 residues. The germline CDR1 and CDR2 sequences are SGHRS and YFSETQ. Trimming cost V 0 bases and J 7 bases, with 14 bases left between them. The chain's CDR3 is CASSLALRAANEQFF. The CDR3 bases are TGCGCCAGCAGCTTGGCCCTCAGGGCGGCGAATGAGCAGTTCTTC.

This CDR3 reads CASSPVGGWSNNEQYF. Here the CDR3 DNA reads TGTGCCAGCTCACCAGTGGGAGGGTGGAGTAACAATGAGCAGTACTTC. The V and J genes are TRBV18 and TRBJ2-1; 7 bases are a match to TRBD2. The closer fit of TRBJ2-7 to the DNA end suggests the J call may be wrong. The CDR3 length is 16 residues. Germline CDR1 KGHSH, CDR2 LQKENI.

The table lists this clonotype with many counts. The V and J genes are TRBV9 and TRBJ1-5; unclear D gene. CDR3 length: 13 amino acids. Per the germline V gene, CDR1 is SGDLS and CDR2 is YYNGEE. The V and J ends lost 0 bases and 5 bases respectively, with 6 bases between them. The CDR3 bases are TGTGCCAGCAGCGTAGAAGGCGATCAGCCCCAGCATTTT. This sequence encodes CASSVEGDQPQHF.

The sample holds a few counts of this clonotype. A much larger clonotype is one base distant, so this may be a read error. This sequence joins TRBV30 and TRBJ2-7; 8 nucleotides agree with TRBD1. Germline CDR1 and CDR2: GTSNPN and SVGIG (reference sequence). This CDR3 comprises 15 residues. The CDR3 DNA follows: TGTGCCTGGAGTGTTCAGGGGGCAATTGCCTACGAGCTGTACTTC. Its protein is CAWSVQGAIAYELYF.